These 18 T cell receptor beta chains share one sample of origin, sequenced in a study of blood T cell repertoires in COVID-19. This table comes from immunoSEQ multiplex PCR, and its TCRdb copy is limited to in-frame clones, with some not included. The repertoire holds about 100,000 clones, with approximately 92% as singletons. Sample: peripheral blood. The receptors were sampled from a man aged 45-65 years with active COVID-19.

This chain links TRBV20-1 with TRBJ2-7, with D uncertain. The germline gives CDR1 DFQATT, CDR2 SNEGSKA (reference sequence). V lost 3 bases, J lost 12 bases, and 12 bases lay in between. The CDR3 is made up of 10 amino acids. The CDR3 protein is CSASTTPLYF. DNA for the CDR3: TGCAGTGCTAGTACGACACCTCTGTACTTC.

This chain links TRBV2 with TRBJ1-5; no definite D call. Germline CDR1 is SNHLY and CDR2 is FYNNEI. Trimming shortened V by 3 bases and J by 0 bases, and 6 bases separated the two germline ends. The CDR3 contains 14 residues. The CDR3 DNA reads as TGTGCCAGCAGTGACACTAATAGCAATCAGCCCCAGCATTTT. Its translation is CASSDTNSNQPQHF.

The rearrangement uses TRBV28 and TRBJ2-7, with TRBD2 identical over 7 bases. The length of the CDR3 is 14 residues. With 3 bases clipped from V and 3 bases from J, the junction kept 5 bases outside the gene matches. Germline CDR1 and CDR2: MDHEN and SYDVKM. The CDR3 spells CASSFQGEGYEQYF. CDR3 coding DNA: TGTGCCAGCAGTTTCCAAGGGGAGGGCTACGAGCAGTACTTC.

The J gene is TRBJ2-7, the V gene TRBV5-6, with D perhaps TRBD1 (6 bases). Germline V gene data show CDR1 as SGHDT and CDR2 as YYEEEE. The V gene lost 0 bases and the J gene lost 6 bases, with 7 bases spanning the gap. The length of the CDR3 is 12 residues. DNA of the CDR3: TGTGCCAGCAGCTTGGGGGGGCGCGAGCAGTACTTC. Protein product: CASSLGGREQYF.

CDR3 DNA sequence: TGTGCCAGTAGTACAGGGACAGGGGCTGACCGAGGCTACACCTTC. Translating gives CASSTGTGADRGYTF. The V gene is TRBV19, the J gene TRBJ1-2; 10 bases are a match to TRBD1. Germline loops: CDR1 LNHDA, CDR2 SQIVND (reference sequence). Trimming cost V 4 bases and J 8 bases; bases outside gene matches: 10. The CDR3 consists of 15 residues.

V and J are TRBV28 and TRBJ2-1, with 8 positions matching TRBD1. The germline CDR1 and CDR2 sequences are MDHEN and SYDVKM. Trimming at V came to 6 bases and at J to 4 bases, leaving 17 bases not matched to a gene. The CDR3 has 18 residues. The DNA for the CDR3 is TGTGCCAGCAGCCCCTCTACCTCCGGGACAGGCCTATACAATGAGCAGTTCTTC. Protein: CASSPSTSGTGLYNEQFF.

This chain connects TRBV7-9 to TRBJ1-1; no firm D call. This CDR3 contains 12 residues. V was trimmed by 10 bases and J by 3 bases, leaving 12 bases between them. Germline V gene data show CDR1 as SEHNR and CDR2 as FQNEAQ (reference sequence). CDR3 loop: CANSPIYTEAFF. The DNA for the CDR3 is TGTGCCAATTCGCCTATCTACACTGAAGCTTTCTTT. The full variable domain, with the rest looked up from reference TRBV7-9 and TRBJ1-1, is DTGVSQNPRHKITKRGQNVTFRCDPISEHNRLYWYRQTLGQGPEFLTYFQNEAQLEKSRLLSDRFSAERPKGSFSTLEIQRTEQGDSAMYLCANSPIYTEAFFGQGTRLTVV.

This chain links TRBV11-2 with TRBJ2-6; weak D call: TRBD2 (5 bases). Trimming cost V 2 bases and J 1 base, with 15 bases left between them. The CDR3 is 18 amino acids. Germline V CDR1 and CDR2: SGHAT, FQNNGV. The CDR3 sequence is CASSLWAGGNSGANVLTF. The DNA for the CDR3 is TGTGCCAGCAGCTTATGGGCAGGAGGAAATTCTGGGGCCAACGTCCTGACTTTC.

The chain joins TRBV21-1 to TRBJ2-1; the table assigns TRBD2, which was not confirmed against the DNA. TRBV21-1 is shown as a pseudogene. This CDR3 contains 16 residues. The CDR3 loop reads CASSKGLAGGPNEQFF. In DNA, the CDR3 is TGTGCCAGCAGCAAAGGACTAGCGGGAGGGCCGAATGAGCAGTTCTTC.

The rearrangement uses TRBV5-6 and TRBJ2-2; no clear D. This CDR3 is 14 amino acids long. CDR1 is SGHDT and CDR2 is YYEEEE in the germline V gene. Between the trimmed V and J ends, which lost 1 base and 4 bases, there was a span of 8 bases. The CDR3 sequence is CASSLRDFTGELFF. CDR3 nucleotides: TGTGCCAGCAGCTTGCGAGACTTCACCGGGGAGCTGTTTTTT.

V usage is TRBV28 and J usage is TRBJ1-4, with TRBD1 matching 7 bases. With 7 bases clipped from V and 2 bases from J, the junction kept 7 bases outside the gene matches. This CDR3 region has 15 residues. Looked up from germline, CDR1 is MDHEN and CDR2 is SYDVKM. CDR3 in amino acids: CASNPPGQTNEKLFF. Written as DNA, the CDR3 is TGTGCCAGCAACCCACCGGGACAGACTAATGAAAAACTGTTTTTT.

This clone turned up a few times. This chain connects TRBV27 to TRBJ1-2; 7 bases map to TRBD1. After removal of 4 bases from V and 7 bases from J, the junction contained 12 bases not matched to a gene. From germline, CDR1 is MNHEY and CDR2 SMNVEV (reference sequence). This CDR3 spans 15 amino acids. CDR3: CASSSRPTGEVGYTF. Here the CDR3 DNA reads TGTGCCAGCAGTTCCCGCCCCACAGGGGAGGTTGGCTACACCTTC.

J is TRBJ2-5 and V is TRBV12-3 or TRBV12-4; perhaps TRBD2 as D (5 bases). The length of the CDR3 is 12 residues. V was clipped by 5 bases and J by 7 bases, with 11 bases between them. CDR3 DNA: TGTGCCAGCAGTCAGGTTCGGGGGACCCAGTACTTC. Translated: CASSQVRGTQYF.

The CDR3 spells CASTWGGTGEAFF. The CDR3 DNA is TGTGCCAGTACCTGGGGGGGGACTGGTGAAGCTTTCTTT. The chain is built from TRBV19 and TRBJ1-1; possibly TRBD1 for D (5 bases). The CDR3 consists of 13 residues. Germline V CDR1 and CDR2: LNHDA, SQIVND (reference sequence). With 7 bases removed from V and 7 bases from J, the gap between germline ends came to 16 bases.

The chain recombines TRBV28 with TRBJ2-1; 9 bases line up with TRBD2. Germline V gene data show CDR1 as MDHEN and CDR2 as SYDVKM. V shed 3 bases and J 7 bases; nucleotides not matched to a gene: 10. This CDR3 spans 16 amino acids. The DNA for the CDR3 is TGTGCCAGCAGTTTGGGGGCTAGCGGGAAGGTTAATGAGCAGTTCTTC. This translates into CASSLGASGKVNEQFF. The whole variable domain, remainder taken from reference TRBV28 and TRBJ2-1, is DVKVTQSSRYLVKRTGEKVFLECVQDMDHENMFWYRQDPGLGLRLIYFSYDVKMKEKGDIPEGYSVSREKKERFSLILESASTNQTSMYLCASSLGASGKVNEQFFGPGTRLTVL.

The chain has TRBV11-2 and TRBJ2-3, with 10 bases aligning to TRBD2. Germline V CDR1 and CDR2: SGHAT, FQNNGV. The CDR3 is made up of 16 amino acids. Germline trimming cut 1 base from V and 6 bases from J; bases unmatched to any gene: 7. CDR3 protein: CASSLGSSGSKDTQYF. The CDR3 DNA sequence: TGTGCCAGCAGCTTAGGCTCTAGCGGGAGCAAGGATACGCAGTATTTT.

The genes are TRBV27 and TRBJ2-7; 8 bases map to TRBD1. V lost 5 bases and J lost 6; bases outside the gene matches: 12. In germline, CDR1 is MNHEY, CDR2 SMNVEV (reference sequence). The CDR3 has 15 amino acids. The CDR3 bases are TGTGCCAGCAGTCCGCGATCCGGGACAGGAGCCGAGCAGTACTTC. This translates into CASSPRSGTGAEQYF.

The chain joins TRBV19 to TRBJ2-1; 7 nucleotides match TRBD2. J was trimmed by 8 bases and V by 5 bases; bases with no gene match: 9. This CDR3 spans 14 amino acids. From germline, CDR1 is LNHDA and CDR2 SQIVND (reference sequence). Written as DNA, the CDR3 is TGTGCCAGTAGTCCTCTAGCGGTGGCGGATGAGCAGTTCTTC. It translates to CASSPLAVADEQFF.